Sequencing of this T cell receptor (beta chain) was carried out in a study of shared clonotypes between healthy human individuals. Authors' processing steps: Owing to the provision of junction-only sequences devoid of quality scores by immunoSEQ, filtering differed. The repertoire was sequenced with immunoSEQ multiplex PCR; TCRdb's copy has only in-frame clones and lacks some. The V and J calls and the clone size are those of that table, but D and trimming were determined from the DNA. The sample lists more than 2,000,000 clones, just over 90% occurring once. Regarding the study as a whole: Of the naive CD4 clonotypes, about 5% were shared across four donors. Sequencing depth was expected to influence donor clonotype sharing. Relative to clonotypes present in all four donors, those not shared had lower generation probabilities.

This clone was recorded a few times. No antigen is known for it. This same CDR3 is encoded by further DNA sequences in the sample. Between the trimmed V and J ends, which lost 0 bases and 6 bases, there was a span of 3 bases. The V gene's germline CDR1 is MNHNY and CDR2 SVGAGI (reference sequence). CDR3 size: 11 residues. Specimen: naive CD4+ T cells sorted from blood. Subset noted: CD45RA+ positively selected. This sequence joins TRBV6-6 and TRBJ2-7; D gene unclear. This clonotype was sampled from a man younger than 35 in good health. The CDR3 reads CASSYSGEQYF. The CDR3 bases are TGTGCCAGCAGTTACTCGGGCGAGCAGTACTTC.